A selection of T cell receptor beta chains follows, all from one sample in a study of Ad26.COV2.S vaccination and SARS-CoV-2 variants. Assay: immunoSEQ multiplex PCR; the TCRdb copy retains only in-frame clones and omits some. Altogether about 400,000 clones are present, 75% to 90% being singletons, with the ten largest covering 1.5% to 2%. The material was peripheral blood, obtained in a trial of Ad26.COV2.S vaccine versus placebo. The receptors were gathered from a person aged 18 to 59 who received the Ad26.COV2.S COVID-19 vaccine or a placebo. Each CDR3 is given with its conserved first and last residue. A D gene is named only where the DNA matches it firmly. Not all rows give a size; the values are once, few, many and, for expanded clones, a class.

TRBV24-1	-	TRBJ2-1	-	CATSDPTGFSYNEQFF	TGTGCCACCAGTGACCCGACAGGTTTCTCCTACAATGAGCAGTTCTTC
TRBV4-1	-	TRBJ2-7	-	CASSQGPSSYEQYF	TGCGCCAGCAGCCAGGGACCTTCGTCCTACGAGCAGTACTTC
TRBV7-2	-	TRBJ2-5	-	CASSPGSGGQETQYF	TGTGCCAGCAGCCCAGGGTCCGGGGGCCAAGAGACCCAGTACTTC
TRBV24-1	-	TRBJ2-7	-	CATSAGMNSYEQYF	TGTGCCACCAGTGCAGGGATGAATTCTTACGAGCAGTACTTC
TRBV2	-	TRBJ1-1	-	CASSEGGFAEAFF	TGTGCCAGCAGCGAGGGGGGGTTCGCTGAAGCTTTCTTT
TRBV5-1	-	TRBJ2-6	-	CASSLMGDGANVLTF	TGCGCCAGCAGCTTGATGGGCGACGGGGCCAACGTCCTGACTTTC
TRBV3-1/TRBV3-2	-	TRBJ2-2	TRBD1	CASSLRGLDTGELFF	TGTGCCAGCAGCCTCAGGGGGTTGGACACCGGGGAGCTGTTTTTT
TRBV24-1	-	TRBJ2-3	-	CATSDILDTQYF	TGTGCCACCAGTGATATATTAGATACGCAGTATTTT
TRBV7-2	-	TRBJ2-7	TRBD2	CASSFGGRAYEQYF	TGTGCCAGCAGCTTCGGTGGGAGGGCCTACGAGCAGTACTTC
TRBV9	-	TRBJ2-1	TRBD2	CASSVATWTSGHNEQFF	TGTGCCAGCAGCGTAGCTACGTGGACTAGCGGACACAATGAGCAGTTCTTC
TRBV30	-	TRBJ2-5	-	CAWSVGRRETQYF	TGTGCCTGGAGTGTCGGCCGAAGGGAGACCCAGTACTTC
TRBV11-3	-	TRBJ2-5	TRBD1	CASSLGQGARETQYF	TGTGCCAGCAGCCTGGGACAGGGGGCGCGGGAGACCCAGTACTTC
TRBV4-2	-	TRBJ2-7	TRBD2	CASSQFTSGGFYEQYF	TGTGCCAGCAGCCAGTTTACTAGCGGGGGTTTCTACGAGCAGTACTTC
TRBV4-2	-	TRBJ1-5	-	CASSQDRQTDQPQHF	TGTGCCAGCAGCCAAGATCGGCAGACTGATCAGCCCCAGCATTTT
TRBV7-2	-	TRBJ2-5	TRBD1	CASSYSGTGVETQYF	TGTGCCAGCAGCTACTCCGGGACAGGGGTGGAGACCCAGTACTTC
TRBV6-4	-	TRBJ1-2	-	CASSDSEGPRYGYTF	TGTGCCAGCAGTGACTCAGAGGGCCCTAGGTATGGCTACACCTTC
TRBV28	-	TRBJ2-4	TRBD2	CASRAATGSREGNIQYF	TGTGCCAGCAGGGCCGCAACAGGATCGAGGGAGGGGAACATTCAGTACTTC
TRBV6-4	once	TRBJ1-1	-	CASSEVANTEAFF	TGTGCCAGCAGTGAGGTCGCGAACACTGAAGCTTTCTTT
TRBV28	-	TRBJ2-7	-	CASSFRGGAAFEQYF	TGTGCCAGCAGTTTCCGCGGCGGAGCCGCTTTCGAGCAGTACTTC
TRBV30	-	TRBJ2-7	-	CAWSLDYYEQYF	TGTGCCTGGAGTTTGGACTACTACGAGCAGTACTTC
TRBV5-1	-	TRBJ2-2	-	CASSREFTGELFF	TGCGCCAGCAGCCGGGAGTTCACCGGGGAGCTGTTTTTT
TRBV6-5	-	TRBJ2-7	-	CASSGTGLFNEQYF	TGTGCCAGCAGCGGCACAGGGCTCTTCAACGAGCAGTACTTC
TRBV24-1	-	TRBJ2-1	-	CATSDVDPGVNEQFF	TGTGCCACCAGTGATGTCGACCCCGGAGTCAATGAGCAGTTCTTC
TRBV19	few	TRBJ2-1	TRBD1	CASSIHPGQPYNEQFF	TGTGCCAGTAGTATCCACCCGGGACAGCCCTACAATGAGCAGTTCTTC
TRBV5-1	-	TRBJ2-2	TRBD1	CASMGTVNTGELFF	TGCGCCAGCATGGGGACAGTGAACACCGGGGAGCTGTTTTTT
TRBV5-6	-	TRBJ2-3	-	CASTRLTSTDTQYF	TGTGCCAGCACCCGCTTGACTAGCACAGATACGCAGTATTTT
TRBV7-9	-	TRBJ2-7	-	CASSYTGAPTDEQYF	TGTGCCAGCAGCTATACCGGGGCCCCGACGGACGAGCAGTACTTC
TRBV19	-	TRBJ1-3	-	CASSSTALHLSGNTIYF	TGTGCCAGTAGTTCCACAGCCTTACATCTCTCTGGAAACACCATATATTTT
TRBV7-9	-	TRBJ1-5	-	CASSLDTYQPQHF	TGTGCCAGCAGCTTAGACACGTATCAGCCCCAGCATTTT
TRBV5-1	once	TRBJ2-2	TRBD2	CASSLTLAGAQAGELFF	TGCGCCAGCAGCTTGACGCTAGCGGGAGCTCAGGCCGGGGAGCTGTTTTTT
TRBV30	-	TRBJ1-5	-	CAWSVFQPQHF	TGTGCCTGGAGTGTCTTTCAGCCCCAGCATTTT
TRBV27	-	TRBJ2-6	-	CASSFQLTGANVLTF	TGTGCCAGCAGTTTCCAGTTAACCGGGGCCAACGTCCTGACTTTC
TRBV6-5	-	TRBJ2-7	TRBD1	CASSYSRSGTGDEQYF	TGTGCCAGCAGTTACTCGAGGTCCGGGACAGGGGACGAGCAGTACTTC
TRBV5-4	once	TRBJ2-7	-	CASSPSAGTLIYEQYF	TGTGCCAGCAGCCCCAGCGCCGGGACCCTAATCTACGAGCAGTACTTC
TRBV3-1/TRBV3-2	-	TRBJ2-3	TRBD2	CASSQEGLGYTDTQYF	TGTGCCAGCAGCCAAGAGGGACTAGGGTACACAGATACGCAGTATTTT
TRBV7-8	-	TRBJ2-7	TRBD1	CASSFSGTGRYEQYF	TGTGCCAGCAGCTTTTCCGGGACAGGGCGGTACGAGCAGTACTTC
TRBV2	-	TRBJ1-2	-	CASTREGLEGYTF	TGTGCCAGCACCCGGGAGGGCCTGGAGGGCTACACCTTC
TRBV7-9	-	TRBJ2-5	TRBD1	CASSSTGGQETQYF	TGTGCCAGCAGCTCCACAGGGGGTCAAGAGACCCAGTACTTC
TRBV7-9	-	TRBJ2-3	TRBD1	CASSEQGAAADTQYF	TGTGCCAGCAGCGAACAGGGGGCGGCCGCAGATACGCAGTATTTT
TRBV11-2	-	TRBJ2-7	TRBD1	CASSTRDSPYEQYF	TGTGCCAGCAGCACCAGGGACAGCCCCTACGAGCAGTACTTC
TRBV7-9	-	TRBJ2-7	-	CASSYTREAPYF	TGTGCCAGCAGCTATACTAGGGAGGCTCCGTACTTC
TRBV24-1	-	TRBJ2-5	TRBD1	CATSSTGTGFRETQYF	TGTGCCACCAGCAGCACCGGGACAGGGTTTAGGGAGACCCAGTACTTC
TRBV7-8	-	TRBJ2-1	-	CASSLGPSSYNEQFF	TGTGCCAGCAGCTTAGGTCCGAGCTCCTACAATGAGCAGTTCTTC
TRBV5-6	once	TRBJ1-3	-	CASSLAGPRGNTIYF	TGTGCCAGCAGCTTGGCGGGGCCGCGGGGAAACACCATATATTTT
TRBV5-1	-	TRBJ2-7	TRBD1	CASSRTGVRYEQYF	TGCGCCAGCAGCCGGACAGGCGTTCGCTACGAGCAGTACTTC
TRBV9	once	TRBJ2-2	-	CASSVGWSQSGELFF	TGTGCCAGCAGCGTCGGGTGGAGCCAATCCGGGGAGCTGTTTTTT
TRBV6-5	-	TRBJ1-5	-	CASRNRLGNQPQHF	TGTGCCAGCAGGAACAGGTTGGGCAATCAGCCCCAGCATTTT
TRBV9	-	TRBJ2-1	-	CATSTLAPGNEQFF	TGTGCCACTTCGACTCTTGCTCCGGGGAATGAGCAGTTCTTC
TRBV30	-	TRBJ1-6	-	CAWSVREPYNSPLHF	TGTGCCTGGAGTGTACGTGAGCCTTATAATTCACCCCTCCACTTT
TRBV19	-	TRBJ2-5	-	CASSIGGSETQYF	TGTGCCAGTAGTATAGGGGGATCGGAGACCCAGTACTTC
TRBV6-5	-	TRBJ1-4	-	CASSYSQAATNEKLFF	TGTGCCAGCAGTTATTCCCAGGCTGCAACTAATGAAAAACTGTTTTTT
TRBV7-2	-	TRBJ1-6	-	CASSGSGGISPLHF	TGTGCCAGCAGCGGGTCGGGGGGTATTTCACCCCTCCACTTT
TRBV15	-	TRBJ2-2	TRBD1	CATSRSGGAGELFF	TGTGCCACCAGCAGATCAGGGGGAGCCGGGGAGCTGTTTTTT
TRBV12-3/TRBV12-4	once	TRBJ2-1	-	CASRSGYEQFF	TGTGCCAGCAGATCGGGCTATGAGCAGTTCTTC